A single sample gave rise to the 30 T cell receptor beta chains below, sequenced in a study of CXCR3-negative and CXCR3-positive naive CD8 T cells (dated by TCRdb to between 2018 and 2021). Results the study describes overall, beyond this receptor: Compared with CXCR3-negative naive cells, CXCR3-positive naive cells had TRB CDR3s with higher hydrophobicity (lower Kidera factor 4), lower energy, and higher strength and volume indices.

Sequencing was performed on a NextSeq 550. The Human TCR Profiling Kit (MiLaboratory) was used to make UMI-labeled 5' RACE TRB cDNA libraries. TCRdb reprocessed the reads and provides one entry for every CDR3 protein sequence; no DNA is given. Per the sample table, the count is approximately 7,000 distinct CDR3 sequences. 1.5% to 2% of the sample rests with the top ten. Their target antigens are unknown. Material: naive CXCR3+ CD8+ T cells from blood. The cell subset or site label for this specimen denotes: CD45RO-CCR7+CD27+CD95- naive CD8+ T cells expressing CXCR3 (TNR3+). These receptors were obtained from a human donor in good health. Some clones in this sample may be carry-over from other donors' samples.

This chain connects TRBV4-1 to TRBJ2-7; TCRdb's D call of TRBD2 is untestable without DNA. Germline CDR1 reads MGHRA; CDR2 reads YSYEKL. CDR3 size: 15 residues. This chain's CDR3 is CASSRLAGDFYEQYF.

This clonotype is called medium-sized based on its frequency. The CDR3 sequence: CSSEDRGGRETQYF. V gene TRBV29-1 combines with J gene TRBJ2-5; absent DNA, TCRdb's TRBD1 call cannot be checked. CDR3 length equals 14 residues. Per the germline V gene, CDR1 is SQVTM and CDR2 is ANQGSEA.

The genes are TRBV12-3 or TRBV12-4 and TRBJ2-1. The CDR3 spans 14 residues. CDR3 loop: CASSFGYSYNEQFF.

This clonotype counts as medium-sized by frequency. J is TRBJ1-2 and V is TRBV29-1; TCRdb outputs TRBD1, but without DNA this stays unchecked. The CDR3 length is 13 residues. The germline CDR1 and CDR2 sequences are SQVTM and ANQGSEA. CDR3 amino acids: CSVETPRGHGYTF.

Judged by frequency, this clonotype is medium-sized. The chain uses TRBV29-1 and TRBJ1-1. Per germline, CDR1 SQVTM and CDR2 ANQGSEA. The CDR3 totals 13 residues. CDR3 loop: CSVEGGFTTEAFF.

CDR3 residues: CASSAGPPTYEQYF. The chain couples TRBV9 to TRBJ2-7. CDR1 and CDR2 (germline): SGDLS, YYNGEE. CDR3 length equals 14 residues.

The CDR3 protein is CASSSEWEGYTF. This rearrangement joins TRBV28 to TRBJ1-2. The CDR3 length is 12 residues. Germline V gives CDR1 MDHEN, CDR2 SYDVKM.

J is TRBJ2-7 and V is TRBV5-4. The CDR3 covers 14 residues. Germline-derived CDR1 and CDR2 are SGHNT and YYREEE (reference sequence). The CDR3 here is CASSRRPETYEQYF.

J is TRBJ2-1 and V is TRBV3-1; TCRdb designates TRBD1, a call that cannot be tested without DNA. Germline CDR1 reads LGHDT; CDR2 reads YNNKEL (reference sequence). The CDR3 spans 15 residues. CDR3 loop: CASSQRDRGINEQFF.

The chain employs TRBV6-5 and TRBJ2-3; TCRdb reports TRBD2, a call that lacks DNA to check it against. CDR1 MNHEY and CDR2 SVGAGI come from the germline V gene. The CDR3 contains 16 residues. CDR3 in amino acids: CASSFRTSARTDTQYF.

The CDR3: CSASSSSSYEQYF. The chain couples TRBV20-1 to TRBJ2-7. CDR3 length: 13 amino acids. Germline CDR1 and CDR2: DFQATT and SNEGSKA (reference sequence).

This clonotype is identified as medium-sized from frequency. J is TRBJ1-1 and V is TRBV6-2 or TRBV6-3; TCRdb gives TRBD1 as the D gene, but with no DNA this cannot be confirmed. Germline V lookup: CDR1 MNHEY, CDR2 SVGEGT. The CDR3 loop spans 16 amino acids. CDR3 amino acids: CASKTRGGRLNTEAFF.

This clonotype is classed as medium-sized by frequency. The chain carries TRBV29-1 and TRBJ2-7. Germline-derived CDR1 and CDR2 are SQVTM and ANQGSEA. This CDR3 is built from 13 residues. The chain's CDR3 is CSVDFQGSYEQYF.

According to its frequency, this clonotype is medium-sized (0.01 to 0.1%). The gene calls are TRBV12-3 or TRBV12-4 and TRBJ2-1. The CDR3 runs to 14 residues. CDR3 loop: CASSFGGLYNEQFF.

The chain recombines TRBV5-1 with TRBJ2-1; TCRdb calls TRBD1, which cannot be checked without DNA. Germline V gives CDR1 SGHRS, CDR2 YFSETQ. This CDR3 spans 15 amino acids. This CDR3 reads CASSAPGTGHNEQFF.

The rearrangement joins TRBV3-1 to TRBJ2-3; TCRdb lists TRBD2, though no DNA is available to test this call. The CDR3 extends over 18 amino acids. Germline CDR1 reads LGHDT; CDR2 reads YNNKEL (reference sequence). CDR3 sequence: CASSQDGTSGRVADTQYF.

J is TRBJ2-1 and V is TRBV29-1; the D call from TCRdb, TRBD1, cannot be confirmed without DNA. CDR3 length: 13 residues. Germline CDR1 reads SQVTM; CDR2 reads ANQGSEA. The CDR3 here is CSGRGATYNEQFF.

This clonotype is identified as medium-sized (0.01 to 0.1%) from frequency. The V call is TRBV12-3 or TRBV12-4, the J call TRBJ2-2. This CDR3 has 13 amino acids. The CDR3 protein is CASSTPNTGELFF.

According to its frequency, this clonotype is medium-sized. V gene TRBV4-1 combines with J gene TRBJ2-6; TCRdb picks TRBD2, but there is no DNA to check that call. Looked up from germline, CDR1 is MGHRA and CDR2 is YSYEKL. The CDR3 has 16 amino acids. The CDR3 is CASSTGGGFGANVLTF.

This chain joins TRBV20-1 and TRBJ2-1; checking the TCRdb D call of TRBD1 is not possible without DNA. The CDR3 consists of 16 residues. The germline V gene encodes CDR1 DFQATT and CDR2 SNEGSKA (reference sequence). CDR3 amino acids: CSARDFSRTGGNEQFF.

The chain couples TRBV29-1 to TRBJ2-2. CDR1 is SQVTM and CDR2 is ANQGSEA in the germline V gene. This CDR3 has 12 residues. The CDR3 reads CSVVSSTGELFF.

The V call is TRBV6-5, the J call TRBJ2-5; TCRdb returns TRBD1, unconfirmable since there is no DNA. Germline V gene lookup returns CDR1 MNHEY and CDR2 SVGAGI. The CDR3 length is 14 residues. The CDR3 reads CASSTGSAKETQYF.

V is TRBV2 and J is TRBJ2-7; the TCRdb D gene call, TRBD2, has no DNA to confirm it. The length of the CDR3 is 14 residues. From germline, CDR1 is SNHLY and CDR2 FYNNEI. The CDR3 spells CASSAGGAAYEQYF.

This clonotype registers medium-sized by frequency. J is TRBJ2-1 and V is TRBV20-1; the D call of TRBD2 rests on TCRdb alone, since no DNA is present to check it. The V gene's germline CDR1 is DFQATT and CDR2 SNEGSKA (reference sequence). CDR3 length: 16 amino acids. CDR3 in amino acids: CSARPVRVAETDEQFF.

The chain joins TRBV7-8 to TRBJ2-1; TCRdb proposes TRBD2, but this gene call is untestable without DNA. The CDR3 is made up of 17 amino acids. The V gene's germline CDR1 is SGHVS and CDR2 FQNEAQ. CDR3 sequence: CASSRSSGRPIYNEQFF.

This clonotype is medium-sized by frequency. The chain carries TRBV3-1 and TRBJ2-5. This CDR3 is 15 amino acids long. Germline V gives CDR1 LGHDT, CDR2 YNNKEL (reference sequence). The chain's CDR3 is CASSQEARMGETQYF.

V and J are TRBV3-1 and TRBJ2-3. The CDR3 consists of 16 residues. Germline V CDR1 and CDR2: LGHDT, YNNKEL (reference sequence). This CDR3 reads CASSQEARSGTDTQYF.

V and J are TRBV19 and TRBJ2-7; as DNA is missing, the TRBD2 call by TCRdb cannot be tested. This CDR3 has 16 residues. Germline-derived CDR1 and CDR2 are LNHDA and SQIVND (reference sequence). CDR3 sequence reads: CASSTGTSGILREQYF.

This sequence joins TRBV7-6 and TRBJ2-1. The CDR3 runs 17 residues. The V gene's germline CDR1 is SGHVS and CDR2 FNYEAQ. This CDR3 is CASSSNTLGDSSYEQFF.

CDR3 sequence reads: CASSHRIKTGDTQYF. The chain carries TRBV5-1 and TRBJ2-3; as DNA is missing, the TRBD1 call by TCRdb cannot be tested. Per the germline V gene, CDR1 is SGHRS and CDR2 is YFSETQ. The CDR3 is 15 amino acids.